This section outlines one T cell receptor (beta chain) sequence together with its context. Clones were sequenced by immunoSEQ multiplex PCR, and TCRdb holds only the in-frame ones, with some missing. The sample shows 65,000 to 90,000 clones, 87% of them seen only once. This sample was taken from a study of blood T cell repertoires in COVID-19. Overall study: PBMCs, B-cell-depleted T cells, or T cells were the source of the cDNA or gDNA that made up the material.

The CDR3 extends over 15 amino acids. Trimming stripped 1 base from V and 2 bases from J, with 13 bases between. CDR1 is SGHRS, CDR2 YFSETQ, per germline. The clonotype was recovered from a man aged 25-40 years with acute or convalescent COVID-19. Sequenced sample: peripheral blood. V and J are TRBV5-1 and TRBJ2-7; perhaps TRBD2 as D (6 bases). CDR3 loop: CASSLFAGPTYEQYF. The CDR3 DNA is TGCGCCAGCAGCTTGTTCGCGGGACCGACCTACGAGCAGTACTTC.